This TCR beta chain was sequenced during a study of shared clonotypes between healthy human individuals. Assay used: immunoSEQ multiplex PCR; TCRdb lists only in-frame clones, some missing. The data show about 2 million clones, 85% to 95% seen once. Per germline, CDR1 SGHTA and CDR2 FQGNSA. V dropped 5 bases and J dropped 1 base, with 11 bases sitting between them. CDR3 length equals 14 residues. The source material was naive CD4+ T cells sorted from blood. Subset denoted: CD45RA+ positively selected. The sequence derives from a young man in good health. V is TRBV7-2 and J is TRBJ1-2; D ambiguous. CDR3 sequence (DNA): TGTGCCAGCAGCCCTAGTATCCTTAACTATGGCTACACCTTC. It translates to CASSPSILNYGYTF.